The entry below gives a single TCR beta chain sequence along with its context. Sequencing used immunoSEQ multiplex PCR; TCRdb keeps in-frame clones, though not all of them. Here the sample spans around 400,000 clones, approximately 89% being singletons. This record belongs to a study of blood T cell repertoires in COVID-19. The CDR3 spans 16 residues. The germline gives CDR1 SEHNR, CDR2 FQNEAQ (reference sequence). V was clipped by 6 bases and J by 3 bases; unmatched bases: 13. The clonotype comes from a woman aged 25 to 45 who had recovered from COVID-19. The gene calls are TRBV7-9 and TRBJ1-2; 7 bases agree with TRBD1. Sequenced input: PBMCs or T cells enriched from blood (not recorded which). In nucleotides, the CDR3 is TGTGCCAGCAGGCCCCCTATGGGACAGATCGACTATGGCTACACCTTC. Translated, it gives CASRPPMGQIDYGYTF.